This T cell receptor beta chain was found in a study of cytomegalovirus exposure and HLA in healthy donors. PCR employed 60 Vbeta and 13 Jbeta primers. Here immunoSEQ multiplex PCR was the method, and the copy in TCRdb shows in-frame clones only, minus some. The data contain about 140,000 clones, 82% of them singletons. Details on this clone: The target antigen is unknown.

General observations from the study: Later work found most CMV-associated TCR beta chains apparently HLA-restricted.

CDR3 length: 16 residues. V trimming: 5 bases; J trimming: 4 bases; junction bases outside the gene matches: 8. Germline loops: CDR1 SGHAT, CDR2 FQNNGV. Material: PBMCs. This sequence was found in a male donor in good health and CMV-seronegative. This chain connects TRBV11-2 to TRBJ2-2; 9 bases agree with TRBD1. CDR3 sequence reads: CASSLNRGLGTGELFF. The CDR3 bases are TGTGCCAGCAGCCTAAACAGGGGGCTGGGCACCGGGGAGCTGTTTTTT.